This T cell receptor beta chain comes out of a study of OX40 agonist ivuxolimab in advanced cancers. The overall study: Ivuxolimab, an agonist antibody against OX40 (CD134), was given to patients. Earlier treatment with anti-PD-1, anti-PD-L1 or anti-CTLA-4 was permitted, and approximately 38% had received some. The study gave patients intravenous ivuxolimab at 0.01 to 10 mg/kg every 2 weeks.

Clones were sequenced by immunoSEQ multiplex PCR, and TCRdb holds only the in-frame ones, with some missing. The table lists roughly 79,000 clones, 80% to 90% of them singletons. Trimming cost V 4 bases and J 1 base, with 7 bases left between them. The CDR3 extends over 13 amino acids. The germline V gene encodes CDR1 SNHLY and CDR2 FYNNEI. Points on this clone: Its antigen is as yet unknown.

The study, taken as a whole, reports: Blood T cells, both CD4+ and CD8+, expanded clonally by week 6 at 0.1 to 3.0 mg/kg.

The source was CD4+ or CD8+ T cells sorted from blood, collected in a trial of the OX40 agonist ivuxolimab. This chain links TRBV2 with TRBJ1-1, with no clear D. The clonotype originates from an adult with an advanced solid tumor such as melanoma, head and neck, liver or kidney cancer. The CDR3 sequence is CASSVTGNTEAFF. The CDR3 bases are TGTGCCAGCAGTGTGACGGGGAACACTGAAGCTTTCTTT.